This T cell receptor beta chain stems from a study of OX40 agonist ivuxolimab in advanced cancers. In the study overall: Ivuxolimab was an agonistic, fully human IgG2 monoclonal antibody directed against OX40 (CD134), a costimulatory receptor. Intravenous ivuxolimab was administered to patients every 2 weeks at six dose levels: 0.01, 0.1, 0.3, 1.5, 3 and 10 mg/kg. Of the roughly 54 dose-escalation patients, hepatocellular carcinoma was present in about 20, melanoma in roughly 15, renal cell carcinoma in 9 and head and neck cancer in 9. A male proportion of around 80% and a mean age of roughly 55 years, ranging from about 20 to 79, were recorded for the dose-escalation cohort. Patients were allowed to have had prior anti-PD-1, anti-PD-L1 or anti-CTLA-4 therapy, and around two fifths of the dose-escalation patients had been treated with checkpoint inhibitors. Partial responses were achieved by three dose-escalation patients, of whom one had hepatocellular carcinoma and two had cutaneous melanoma. Peripheral TCRbeta sequencing aimed to test whether ivuxolimab altered TCR sequence diversity and caused clonal T-cell expansion. The paper describes the monotherapy dose-escalation part (N of about 57 patients) of the phase I trial of ivuxolimab. Paper-wide results and their limitations: The antigen specificity of the peripheral T cells that underwent clonal expansion was not determined. After ivuxolimab, expanded clones were on average more numerous among CD8+ T cells than among CD4+ T cells. Low levels of normalized T-cell clonal expansion were also seen in some patients who did not respond. In the 0.1-3.0 mg/kg groups, partial responders had among the lowest normalized peripheral clonal expansion, particularly in CD8+ T cells. At doses of 0.1 to 3.0 mg/kg, clonal expansion of both CD4+ and CD8+ blood T cells was observed from baseline to week 6.

Germline trimming: 8 bases from V, 3 bases from J; junction bases outside gene matches: 11. Via the germline V gene, CDR1 is MNHEY and CDR2 SVGAGI. The CDR3 numbers 15 residues from cysteine through phenylalanine. Only the CDR3 portion is preserved as DNA: 45 bases, with reading frame beginning at the first base. This clone has only a few counts. Its cognate antigen has yet to be identified. It has no much larger one-base neighbor in the sample; base qualities were not kept. Patients with autoimmune disease history or receiving systemic immunosuppression were excluded from the trial. In every dose cohort, peripheral blood was drawn for TCR sequencing at baseline, cycle 4 day 1, and cycle 7 day 1. Samples came from an open-label, multicenter, first-in-human phase I dose-escalation trial of ivuxolimab. Adults with locally advanced or metastatic melanoma, renal cell carcinoma, hepatocellular carcinoma or head and neck squamous cell carcinoma were enrolled in the trial. Before TCR sequencing, CD4+ and CD8+ T cells were separately sorted from peripheral blood.

To sequence the TCRbeta CDR3 region, genomic DNA was isolated from the sorted cells. TCRbeta CDR3 regions were sequenced using the immunoSEQ Assay. Drawn from immuneACCESS, this table holds only the in-frame rearrangements with V and J called that TCRdb kept. Clones are partly lost; checked studies trace under half to an unresolved V gene and leave the rest unexplained. Present in this sample are 25,000 to 30,000 clones, roughly 79% of which were seen just once. The leading ten clones occupy roughly 10% of the sample. The origin of this receptor is an adult with an advanced solid tumor such as melanoma, head and neck, liver or kidney cancer. Recombination connected TRBV6-5 to TRBJ2-7; 9 central nucleotides agree with TRBD1. Sequenced material: CD4+ or CD8+ T cells sorted from blood, taken in a trial of the OX40 agonist ivuxolimab. The CDR3 corresponds to CASETGGQGYYEQYF. The DNA reads TGTGCCAGCGAAACCGGGGGACAGGGCTACTACGAGCAGTACTTC.